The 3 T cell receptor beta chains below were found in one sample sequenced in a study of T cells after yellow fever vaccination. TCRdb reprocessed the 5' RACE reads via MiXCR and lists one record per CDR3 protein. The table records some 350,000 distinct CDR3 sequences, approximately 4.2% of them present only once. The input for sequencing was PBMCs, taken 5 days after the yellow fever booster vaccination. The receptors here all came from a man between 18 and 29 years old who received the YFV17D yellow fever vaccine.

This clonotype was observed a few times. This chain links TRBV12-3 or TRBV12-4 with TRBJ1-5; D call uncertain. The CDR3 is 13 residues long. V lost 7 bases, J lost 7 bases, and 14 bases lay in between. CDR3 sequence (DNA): TGTGCCAGCAACCAAGGGTTGCAACAGCCCCAGCATTTT. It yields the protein CASNQGLQQPQHF.

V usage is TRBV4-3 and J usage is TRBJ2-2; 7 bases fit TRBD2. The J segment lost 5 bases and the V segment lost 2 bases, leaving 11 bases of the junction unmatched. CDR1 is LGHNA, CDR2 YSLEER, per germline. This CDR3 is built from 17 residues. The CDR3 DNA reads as TGCGCCAGCAGCCAACGCTCCCGGGGGGAAAAAACCGGGGAGCTGTTTTTT. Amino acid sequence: CASSQRSRGEKTGELFF.

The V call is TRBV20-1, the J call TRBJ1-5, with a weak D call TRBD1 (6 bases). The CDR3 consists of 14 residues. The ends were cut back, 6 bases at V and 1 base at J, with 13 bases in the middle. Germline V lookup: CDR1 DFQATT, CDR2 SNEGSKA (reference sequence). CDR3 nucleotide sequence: TGCAGTGCCCCCACAGGGACGAGCAATCAGCCCCAGCATTTT. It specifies CSAPTGTSNQPQHF.